The rows below give T cell receptor beta chains drawn from one sample of a study of beta chain features in type 1 diabetes. Clones were read by immunoSEQ multiplex PCR, and TCRdb kept only the in-frame ones, dropping some. Here the sample spans around 240,000 clones, 16% being singletons. The sequencing sample was made of naive CD4+ T cells from blood. The receptors were sampled from a man aged 25-40 years with type 1 diabetes. The CDR3 runs from the conserved cysteine through the conserved F or W. The D gene is left open where the match is weak. Clone size is not always given. Where it is, it says once, few, many or a class for expanded clones.

V	D	size	J	CDR3	DNA
TRBV7-2	TRBD1	few	TRBJ2-2	CASSSGPQGLSGELFF	TGTGCCAGCAGCTCTGGGCCACAGGGGCTTTCCGGGGAGCTGTTTTTT
TRBV29-1	-	-	TRBJ2-1	CSVVPYNEQFF	TGCAGCGTTGTACCCTACAATGAGCAGTTCTTC
TRBV4-3	TRBD1	few	TRBJ2-7	CASSLDRGSSYEQYF	TGCGCCAGCAGCCTAGACAGGGGGAGCTCCTACGAGCAGTACTTC
TRBV29-1	-	few	TRBJ2-5	CSAHLGRETQYF	TGCAGCGCACACCTGGGCAGAGAGACCCAGTACTTC
TRBV29-1	-	few	TRBJ2-1	CSVEHEQFF	TGCAGCGTTGAACATGAGCAGTTCTTC
TRBV7-9	-	-	TRBJ2-3	CASSLADTQYF	TGTGCCAGCAGCTTAGCGGATACGCAGTATTTT
TRBV7-2	TRBD2	few	TRBJ2-5	CASSFQRGGETQYF	TGTGCCAGCAGCTTCCAGCGGGGAGGAGAGACCCAGTACTTC
TRBV30	-	-	TRBJ1-4	CAWSANLNPGEKLFF	TGTGCCTGGAGTGCCAACCTTAACCCGGGGGAAAAACTGTTTTTT
TRBV7-9	TRBD2	-	TRBJ2-1	CASSFLGLDDYNEQFF	TGTGCCAGCAGCTTCCTAGGACTAGACGACTACAATGAGCAGTTCTTC
TRBV28	TRBD1	-	TRBJ2-7	CASSLGTALYEQYF	TGTGCCAGCAGTTTAGGGACAGCCCTCTACGAGCAGTACTTC
TRBV15	-	-	TRBJ2-1	CATSRDRGSSYNEQFF	TGTGCCACCAGCAGAGATCGGGGGAGCTCCTACAATGAGCAGTTCTTC
TRBV6-5	-	-	TRBJ2-5	CASSYGGSPETQYF	TGTGCCAGCAGTTACGGGGGTTCCCCAGAGACCCAGTACTTC
TRBV9	-	few	TRBJ2-6	CASSVFGTGANVLTF	TGTGCCAGCAGCGTATTTGGAACCGGGGCCAACGTCCTGACTTTC
TRBV11-1	-	few	TRBJ2-5	CASSEAETQYF	TGTGCCAGCAGCGAAGCAGAGACCCAGTACTTC
TRBV29-1	TRBD1	-	TRBJ1-1	CSVKTGAYRGTEAFF	TGCAGCGTCAAGACAGGGGCCTATCGTGGCACTGAAGCTTTCTTT
TRBV27	TRBD1	few	TRBJ2-1	CASSLSPGTGWISEQFF	TGTGCCAGCAGTTTATCCCCCGGGACAGGGTGGATCAGTGAGCAGTTCTTC
TRBV14	-	-	TRBJ2-5	CASSQGGLQETQYF	TGTGCCAGCAGCCAGGGGGGCCTACAAGAGACCCAGTACTTC
TRBV30	-	-	TRBJ1-1	CAWSVWSQNTEAFF	TGTGCCTGGAGTGTATGGAGTCAGAACACTGAAGCTTTCTTT
TRBV29-1	TRBD1	-	TRBJ1-2	CSVEDRGQGVFGYGYTF	TGCAGCGTTGAAGATCGGGGACAGGGAGTCTTTGGCTATGGCTACACCTTC
TRBV5-6	-	few	TRBJ2-7	CASSLRGPVRRYEQYF	TGTGCCAGCAGCTTACGGGGACCTGTGAGGCGCTACGAGCAGTACTTC
TRBV25-1	TRBD2	few	TRBJ2-7	CASSELAGPYEQYF	TGTGCCAGCAGTGAACTAGCGGGGCCCTACGAGCAGTACTTC
TRBV5-4	-	-	TRBJ2-7	CAGSSWRSYEQYF	TGTGCCGGCTCCTCATGGAGGTCCTACGAGCAGTACTTC
TRBV11-2	TRBD2	-	TRBJ2-5	CASSLPPGLAGGETQYF	TGTGCCAGCAGCTTACCGCCGGGACTAGCGGGAGGAGAGACCCAGTACTTC
TRBV9	-	few	TRBJ2-7	CASSVTRSPYEQYF	TGTGCCAGCAGCGTGACTAGGTCGCCCTACGAGCAGTACTTC
TRBV7-9	TRBD2	few	TRBJ2-4	CASSPRLAGGENIQYF	TGTGCCAGCAGCCCTCGACTAGCGGGAGGGGAAAACATTCAGTACTTC
TRBV10-3	-	-	TRBJ1-1	CAITGKTGVNTEAFF	TGTGCCATCACCGGGAAGACAGGAGTGAACACTGAAGCTTTCTTT
TRBV29-1	-	few	TRBJ2-5	CSVEDRSFQYF	TGCAGCGTTGAAGATCGGTCTTTCCAGTACTTC
TRBV29-1	TRBD1	few	TRBJ1-2	CSVEPTGRDYGYTF	TGCAGCGTTGAACCGACAGGGAGGGACTATGGCTACACCTTC
TRBV27	-	-	TRBJ1-1	CAPRGGVIEAFF	TGTGCCCCGCGGGGGGGGGTGATTGAAGCTTTCTTT
TRBV18	TRBD2	-	TRBJ2-3	CASSPNGLAVGDTQYF	TGTGCCAGCTCACCTAATGGGCTAGCGGTGGGCGATACGCAGTATTTT
TRBV29-1	TRBD2	few	TRBJ2-1	CSVARRLAGDNEQFF	TGCAGCGTCGCCCGTCGGCTAGCGGGAGACAATGAGCAGTTCTTC
TRBV14	TRBD2	few	TRBJ2-1	CASSQVYGRGYNEQFF	TGTGCCAGCAGCCAAGTTTACGGGAGGGGATACAATGAGCAGTTCTTC
TRBV10-3	TRBD2	-	TRBJ2-1	CAISGTSAGYEQFF	TGTGCCATCAGTGGGACTAGCGCAGGCTATGAGCAGTTCTTC
TRBV6-1	-	-	TRBJ2-5	CASSQEVETQYF	TGTGCCAGCAGTCAAGAGGTAGAGACCCAGTACTTC
TRBV6-5	-	-	TRBJ2-7	CASSYSAGDSYEQYF	TGTGCCAGCAGTTACTCGGCAGGGGACTCCTACGAGCAGTACTTC
TRBV6-6	-	-	TRBJ1-1	CASSSTTNTEAFF	TGTGCCAGCAGCAGTACCACGAACACTGAAGCTTTCTTT
TRBV29-1	-	-	TRBJ2-6	CSVGIVKSSGANVLTF	TGCAGCGTTGGTATAGTAAAGAGCTCTGGGGCCAACGTCCTGACTTTC
TRBV9	-	-	TRBJ2-5	CASSVGGETQYF	TGTGCCAGCAGCGTAGGAGGAGAGACCCAGTACTTC
TRBV29-1	-	-	TRBJ2-3	CSVLAGTEGGRMYF	TGCAGCGTTTTGGCGGGCACAGAAGGGGGACGAATGTATTTT
TRBV7-2	-	few	TRBJ2-3	CASSTNIDTQYF	TGTGCCAGCAGCACTAACATAGATACGCAGTATTTT